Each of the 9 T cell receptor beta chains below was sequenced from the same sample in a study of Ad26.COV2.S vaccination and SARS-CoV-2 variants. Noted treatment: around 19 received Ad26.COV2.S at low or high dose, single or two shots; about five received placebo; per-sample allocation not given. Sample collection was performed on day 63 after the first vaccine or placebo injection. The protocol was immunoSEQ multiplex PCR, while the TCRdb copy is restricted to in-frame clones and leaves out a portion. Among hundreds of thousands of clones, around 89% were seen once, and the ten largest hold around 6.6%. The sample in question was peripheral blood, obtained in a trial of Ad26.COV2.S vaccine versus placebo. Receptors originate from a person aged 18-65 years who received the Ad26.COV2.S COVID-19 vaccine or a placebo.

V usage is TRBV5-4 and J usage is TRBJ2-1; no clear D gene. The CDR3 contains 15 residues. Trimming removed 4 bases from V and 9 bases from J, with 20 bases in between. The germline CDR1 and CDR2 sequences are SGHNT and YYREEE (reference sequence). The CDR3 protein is CASSGSGRGSPEQFF. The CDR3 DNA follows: TGTGCCAGCAGCGGCTCCGGGCGAGGAAGCCCTGAGCAGTTCTTC.

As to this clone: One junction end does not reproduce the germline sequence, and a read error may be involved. The CDR3 sequence is CASSQQGAPNYSYTF. The CDR3 region has the DNA TGTGCCAGCAGCCAACAGGGGGCACCGAACTATAGCTACACCTTC. The rearrangement links TRBV5-4 to TRBJ1-2, with TRBD1 matching over 9 bases. Germline-derived CDR1 and CDR2 are SGHNT and YYREEE (reference sequence). CDR3 length: 15 residues.

The CDR3 spells CASRKGGGNQPQHF. The CDR3 DNA follows: TGTGCCAGCAGGAAGGGGGGAGGCAATCAGCCCCAGCATTTT. This rearrangement joins TRBV13 to TRBJ1-5; possibly TRBD1 for D (6 bases). The V and J ends lost 6 bases and 2 bases respectively, with 11 bases between them. The length of the CDR3 is 14 residues. Germline V CDR1 and CDR2: PRHDT, FYEKMQ (reference sequence).

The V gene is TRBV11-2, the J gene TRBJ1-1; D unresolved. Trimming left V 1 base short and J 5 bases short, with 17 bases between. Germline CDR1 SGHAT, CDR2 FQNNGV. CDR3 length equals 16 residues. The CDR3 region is CASSLGVGSRGTEAFF. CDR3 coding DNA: TGTGCCAGCAGCTTAGGTGTGGGAAGTCGGGGTACTGAAGCTTTCTTT.

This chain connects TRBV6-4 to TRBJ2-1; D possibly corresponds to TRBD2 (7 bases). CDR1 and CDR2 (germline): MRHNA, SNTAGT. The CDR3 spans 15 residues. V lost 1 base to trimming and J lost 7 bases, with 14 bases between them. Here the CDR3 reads CASSDFGGPGNEQFF. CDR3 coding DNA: TGTGCCAGCAGTGACTTCGGGGGGCCAGGGAATGAGCAGTTCTTC.

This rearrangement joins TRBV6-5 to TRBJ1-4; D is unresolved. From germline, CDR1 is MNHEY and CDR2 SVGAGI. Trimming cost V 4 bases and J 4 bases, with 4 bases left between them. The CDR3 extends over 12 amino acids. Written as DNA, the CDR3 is TGTGCCAGCAGTTCCATTAATGAAAAACTGTTTTTT. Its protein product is CASSSINEKLFF.

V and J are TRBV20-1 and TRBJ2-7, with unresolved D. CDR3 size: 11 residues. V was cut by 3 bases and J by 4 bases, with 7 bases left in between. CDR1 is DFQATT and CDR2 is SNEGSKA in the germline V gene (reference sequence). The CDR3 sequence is CSASSGYEQYF. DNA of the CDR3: TGCAGTGCTAGTTCGGGTTACGAGCAGTACTTC.

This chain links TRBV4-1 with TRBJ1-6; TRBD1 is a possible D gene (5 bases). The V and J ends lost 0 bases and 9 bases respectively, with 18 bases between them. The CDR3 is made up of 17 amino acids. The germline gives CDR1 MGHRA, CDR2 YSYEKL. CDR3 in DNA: TGCGCCAGCAGCCAAGATCCTGTAGGGGCAGACTTTTCACCCCTCCACTTT. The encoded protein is CASSQDPVGADFSPLHF.

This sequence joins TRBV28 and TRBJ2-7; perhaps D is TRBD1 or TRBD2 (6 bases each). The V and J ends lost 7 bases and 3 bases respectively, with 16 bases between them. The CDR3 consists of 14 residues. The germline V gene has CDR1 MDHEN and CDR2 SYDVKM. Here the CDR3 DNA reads TGTGCCAGCAAGGGGGGCGGCCGAAACTACGAGCAGTACTTC. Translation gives CASKGGGRNYEQYF.